The clone carrying this T cell receptor (beta chain) was recorded a few times. The antigen is unknown. This CDR3 region has 16 residues. V lost 4 bases and J lost 4; bases outside the gene matches: 8. Germline V gives CDR1 SGHTA, CDR2 FQGNSA. The sample originates from a study of T cell repertoires in cytomegalovirus infection. TCRdb processed the reads anew with MiXCR; each CDR3 protein has one entry. This table holds 450,000 to 650,000 distinct CDR3 sequences, 40% found once. This sample comprised cultured PBMCs, obtained from culture after CMV antigen stimulation. This TCR was sampled from a human donor in good health (CMV status not recorded). Some clones in this sample may be carry-over from other donors' samples. The V gene is TRBV7-2, the J gene TRBJ2-1, with TRBD2 matching over 9 bases. CDR3 in DNA: TGTGCCAGCAGCTCGCAAGCGGGGGGACAGTACAATGAGCAGTTCTTC. Translated, it gives CASSSQAGGQYNEQFF.